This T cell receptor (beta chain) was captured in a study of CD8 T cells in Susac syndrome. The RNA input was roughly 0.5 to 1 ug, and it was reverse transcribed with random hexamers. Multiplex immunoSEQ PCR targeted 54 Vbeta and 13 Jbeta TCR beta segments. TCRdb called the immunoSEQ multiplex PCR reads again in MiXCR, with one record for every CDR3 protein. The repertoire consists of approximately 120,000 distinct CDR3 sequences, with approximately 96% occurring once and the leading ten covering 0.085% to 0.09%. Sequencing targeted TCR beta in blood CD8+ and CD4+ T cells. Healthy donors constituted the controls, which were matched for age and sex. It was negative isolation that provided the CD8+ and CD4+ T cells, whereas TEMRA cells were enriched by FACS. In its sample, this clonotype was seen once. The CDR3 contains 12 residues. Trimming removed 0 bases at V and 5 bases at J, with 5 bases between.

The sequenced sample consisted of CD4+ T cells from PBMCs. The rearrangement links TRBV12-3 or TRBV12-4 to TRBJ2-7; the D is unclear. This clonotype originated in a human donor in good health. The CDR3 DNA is TGTGCCAGCAGTTTAGCAGGGCACGAGCAGTACTTC. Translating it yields CASSLAGHEQYF.